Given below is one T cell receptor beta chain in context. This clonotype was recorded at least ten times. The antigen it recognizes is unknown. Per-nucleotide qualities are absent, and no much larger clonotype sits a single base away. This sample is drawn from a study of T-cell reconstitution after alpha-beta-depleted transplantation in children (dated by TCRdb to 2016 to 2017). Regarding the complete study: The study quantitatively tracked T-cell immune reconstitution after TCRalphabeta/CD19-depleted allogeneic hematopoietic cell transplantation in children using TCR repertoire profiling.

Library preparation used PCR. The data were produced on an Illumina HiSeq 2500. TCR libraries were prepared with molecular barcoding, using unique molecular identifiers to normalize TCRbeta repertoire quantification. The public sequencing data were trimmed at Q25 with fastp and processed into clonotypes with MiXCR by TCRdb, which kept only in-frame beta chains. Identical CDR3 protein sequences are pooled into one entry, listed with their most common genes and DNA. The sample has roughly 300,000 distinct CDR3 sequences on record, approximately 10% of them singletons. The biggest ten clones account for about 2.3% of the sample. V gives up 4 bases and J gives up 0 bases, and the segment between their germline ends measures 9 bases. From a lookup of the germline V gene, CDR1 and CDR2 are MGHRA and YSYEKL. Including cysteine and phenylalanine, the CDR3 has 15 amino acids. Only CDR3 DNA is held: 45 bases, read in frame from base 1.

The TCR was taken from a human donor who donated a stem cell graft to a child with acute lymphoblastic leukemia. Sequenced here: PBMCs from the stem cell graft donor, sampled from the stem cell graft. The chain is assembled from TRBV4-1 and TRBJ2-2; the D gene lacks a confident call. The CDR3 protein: CASSPQHPNTGELFF. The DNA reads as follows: TGCGCCAGCAGCCCCCAACACCCGAACACCGGGGAGCTGTTTTTT.